Following are 19 T cell receptor beta chains from one sample sequenced in a study of patients and donors after allogeneic stem cell transplantation. TCRdb redid the calling of the RT-PCR reads with MiXCR, one entry per CDR3 protein. The sample records around 160,000 distinct CDR3 sequences, around 28% being singletons. The sequenced sample was blood, either unsorted or a sorted T cell fraction (not recorded which). The source of these receptors is a human donor who was either an allogeneic HSCT recipient or a stem cell or donor lymphocyte infusion donor (not recorded which). It is not recorded whose cells these are; they may come from a transplant donor.

V gene TRBV20-1 combines with J gene TRBJ1-2; 8 nucleotides agree with TRBD1. The V gene's germline CDR1 is DFQATT and CDR2 SNEGSKA (reference sequence). V lost 6 bases, J lost 4 bases, and 7 bases stayed unmatched. This CDR3 spans 13 amino acids. In nucleotides, the CDR3 is TGCAGTGCACCGACGACAGGGGCCTATGGCTACACCTTC. It specifies CSAPTTGAYGYTF.

This clonotype was counted only a few times. The J gene is TRBJ2-1, the V gene TRBV20-1, with TRBD2 matching 9 bases. Germline V lookup: CDR1 DFQATT, CDR2 SNEGSKA (reference sequence). The CDR3 covers 14 residues. The V gene end was trimmed by 6 bases and the J gene end by 7 bases; junction bases not matched to a gene: 10. CDR3 DNA sequence: TGCAGTGCCCGGGACGGACTAGCGCAAAATGAGCAGTTCTTC. Translating it yields CSARDGLAQNEQFF.

This chain joins TRBV6-5 and TRBJ1-1; TRBD1 is a possible D gene (5 bases). Trimming took 2 bases from V and 0 from J, leaving 7 bases between them. Germline V CDR1 and CDR2: MNHEY, SVGAGI. The CDR3 is made up of 14 amino acids. CDR3 protein: CASSYPGMNTEAFF. The CDR3 DNA reads as TGTGCCAGCAGTTACCCAGGGATGAACACTGAAGCTTTCTTT.

The chain couples TRBV20-1 to TRBJ2-3; no definite D call. The CDR3 spans 14 residues. Trimming removed 5 bases at V and 3 bases at J, with 15 bases between. CDR1 is DFQATT and CDR2 is SNEGSKA in the germline V gene (reference sequence). The CDR3 sequence: CSAVLKGTTDTQYF. The CDR3 nucleotides read TGCAGTGCTGTACTTAAAGGAACTACAGATACGCAGTATTTT.

The sample holds many counts of this clonotype. The J gene is TRBJ1-1, the V gene TRBV5-1, with 9 bases identical to TRBD1. J was trimmed by 8 bases and V by 1 base; bases with no gene match: 6. Looked up from germline, CDR1 is SGHRS and CDR2 is YFSETQ. This CDR3 has 14 residues. The CDR3 is CASSLRSGQGEAFF. CDR3 DNA: TGCGCCAGCAGCTTGCGTTCGGGACAGGGAGAAGCTTTCTTT.

This clonotype was detected ten times or more. The chain is built from TRBV5-1 and TRBJ1-2; the D is unclear. The V end was cut by 0 bases, the J end by 2 bases, with 5 bases between. In germline, CDR1 is SGHRS, CDR2 YFSETQ. CDR3 length: 13 residues. The CDR3 sequence is CASSLDNNYGYTF. CDR3 nucleotides: TGCGCCAGCAGCTTGGACAACAACTATGGCTACACCTTC.

CDR3 sequence reads: CASSFRDRKLYGYTF. CDR3 nucleotide sequence: TGTGCCAGCAGCTTCCGGGACCGAAAACTCTATGGCTACACCTTC. The chain employs TRBV7-8 and TRBJ1-2, with D perhaps matching TRBD1 (5 bases). The germline gives CDR1 SGHVS, CDR2 FQNEAQ. The length of the CDR3 is 15 residues. V was cut by 3 bases and J by 4 bases, with 15 bases left in between. Full variable domain (remainder filled in from reference TRBV7-8 and TRBJ1-2): GAGVSQSPRYKVAKRGQDVALRCDPISGHVSLFWYQQALGQGPEFLTYFQNEAQLDKSGLPSDRFFAERPEGSVSTLKIQRTQQEDSAVYLCASSFRDRKLYGYTFGSGTRLTVV.

This clonotype turned up a few times. The V call is TRBV2, the J call TRBJ1-2, with D unclear. Trimming took off 11 bases at V and 0 bases at J, with 16 bases between the two ends. This CDR3 contains 14 residues. The germline V gene has CDR1 SNHLY and CDR2 FYNNEI. The CDR3: CAAPSGITNYGYTF. CDR3 bases: TGTGCCGCACCATCGGGCATAACTAACTATGGCTACACCTTC.

This clonotype came up a few times. The rearrangement joins TRBV11-1 to TRBJ2-7; D unresolved. The germline V and J ends were trimmed by 6 bases and 0 bases, with 12 bases remaining between them. CDR1 is SGHAT, CDR2 FQDESV, per germline (reference sequence). There are 14 residues in the CDR3. CDR3 in amino acids: CASRVHDTSYEQYF. The CDR3 DNA follows: TGTGCCAGCAGGGTCCACGACACCTCCTACGAGCAGTACTTC.

V usage is TRBV11-2 and J usage is TRBJ2-1, with a weak D call TRBD2 (6 bases). The CDR3 totals 14 residues. V lost 0 bases and J lost 10, with 13 bases in between. Germline lookup yields CDR1 SGHAT and CDR2 FQNNGV. CDR3 in DNA: TGTGCCAGCAGCTTAGACCCCCACGGACTAGAGCAGTTCTTC. This codes for CASSLDPHGLEQFF.

The CDR3 nucleotides read TGTGCCAGCAGTTTATTGGCGGGGACGAACACCGGGGAGCTGTTTTTT. This gives the protein CASSLLAGTNTGELFF. The chain uses TRBV12-3 or TRBV12-4 and TRBJ2-2; TRBD2 is a possible D gene (6 bases). The CDR3 loop spans 16 amino acids. V was clipped by 2 bases and J by 0 bases, with 10 bases between them.

The J gene is TRBJ1-2, the V gene TRBV7-9, with D perhaps TRBD1 (5 bases). In germline, CDR1 is SEHNR, CDR2 FQNEAQ (reference sequence). This CDR3 contains 16 residues. With 1 base removed from V and 5 bases from J, the gap between germline ends came to 17 bases. In DNA form, the CDR3 reads TGTGCCAGCAGCTTAGACCCAGGGCAGGCACTTTATGGCTACACCTTC. Translation gives CASSLDPGQALYGYTF.

V and J are TRBV7-2 and TRBJ1-5, with a possible D match to TRBD1 (5 bases). The CDR3 contains 14 residues. Trimming removed 5 bases at V and 0 bases at J, with 8 bases between. CDR1 is SGHTA, CDR2 FQGNSA, per germline. In DNA, the CDR3 is TGTGCCAGCAGCATGGGGCCTAGCAATCAGCCCCAGCATTTT. It yields the protein CASSMGPSNQPQHF.

The chain has TRBV5-1 and TRBJ2-1, with 8 bases identical to TRBD2. The CDR3 loop spans 16 amino acids. J was trimmed by 10 bases and V by 5 bases; bases with no gene match: 17. The germline gives CDR1 SGHRS, CDR2 YFSETQ. The CDR3 loop is CASSIRAGDAQREQFF. The CDR3, as DNA: TGCGCCAGCAGTATCAGAGCGGGGGACGCGCAGCGGGAGCAGTTCTTC. Complete variable domain (other parts from reference TRBV5-1 and TRBJ2-1): KAGVTQTPRYLIKTRGQQVTLSCSPISGHRSVSWYQQTPGQGLQFLFEYFSETQRNKGNFPGRFSGRQFSNSRSEMNVSTLELGDSALYLCASSIRAGDAQREQFFGPGTRLTVL.

This clonotype appeared a few times. CDR3 sequence reads: CASRELTDTQYF. DNA for the CDR3: TGTGCCAGCAGGGAGCTTACAGATACGCAGTATTTT. The V call is TRBV12-3 or TRBV12-4, the J call TRBJ2-3; D unresolved. The CDR3 runs to 12 residues. Between the trimmed V and J ends, which lost 6 bases and 3 bases, there was a span of 7 bases.

In this sample, this clonotype turned up once. The chain couples TRBV7-8 to TRBJ1-2, with a possible D match to TRBD1 (6 bases). The V end lost 5 bases, the J end lost 7 bases, and 14 bases lay between the germline ends. The CDR3 sequence is 13 residues long. Germline V gene data show CDR1 as SGHVS and CDR2 as FQNEAQ. In DNA, the CDR3 is TGTGCCAGCAGCCAGGACAGAGGGGGTGGCTACACCTTC. Protein product: CASSQDRGGGYTF.

V is TRBV24-1 and J is TRBJ2-1; TRBD2 matches 8 bases. CDR3 length equals 15 residues. Germline values: CDR1 KGHDR, CDR2 SFDVKD. With V trimmed by 3 bases and J by 9 bases, 9 bases remained unmatched. The CDR3, as DNA: TGTGCCACCAGTGATACTACAGCGGGAGCGACTGAGCAGTTCTTC. It yields the protein CATSDTTAGATEQFF.

This CDR3 is CASSYDPYAHNEQFF. CDR3 coding DNA: TGTGCCAGCAGTTATGACCCTTATGCCCACAATGAGCAGTTCTTC. The J gene is TRBJ2-1, the V gene TRBV6-5; D gene ambiguous. Looked up from germline, CDR1 is MNHEY and CDR2 is SVGAGI. The CDR3 contains 15 residues. V dropped 3 bases and J dropped 5 bases, with 14 bases sitting between them.

CDR3 DNA: TGTGCCAGCAGCCGCCCCGGGACAGACGATGAAAAACTGTTTTTT. Residues: CASSRPGTDDEKLFF. The J gene is TRBJ1-4, the V gene TRBV5-6, with 7 bases that match TRBD1. The trim removed 4 bases at V and 6 bases at J, leaving 9 bases unmatched. CDR1 and CDR2 from the germline V gene are SGHDT and YYEEEE. The CDR3 covers 15 residues.